The 17 T cell receptor beta chains below were found in one sample sequenced in a study of response to subunit inactivated influenza vaccine. TCRdb recomputed calls from the RT-PCR reads with MiXCR, one row per CDR3 protein. The sample includes 450,000 to 600,000 distinct CDR3 sequences, 7.2% seen only once; the top ten take around 13%. Specimen: PBMCs from blood, collected around 25 months after vaccination. The source of these receptors is a man between 45 and 75 years old who received an inactivated influenza vaccine.

This clonotype was detected ten times or more. CDR3 residues: CASSLHRGDTGELFF. The CDR3 nucleotides read TGTGCCAGCAGCCTTCACCGGGGAGACACCGGGGAGCTGTTTTTT. The V and J genes are TRBV7-2 and TRBJ2-2; a weak D match, TRBD2 (5 bases). Germline CDR1 SGHTA, CDR2 FQGNSA. The CDR3 has 15 residues. V was trimmed by 5 bases and J by 3 bases, leaving 13 bases between them.

The V call is TRBV20-1, the J call TRBJ2-2; unclear D gene. Germline V lookup: CDR1 DFQATT, CDR2 SNEGSKA (reference sequence). Trimming stripped 5 bases from V and 3 bases from J, with 16 bases between. The CDR3 is made up of 15 amino acids. Written as DNA, the CDR3 is TGCAGTGCTCGGCCGGGCAGCCCCGACACCGGGGAGCTGTTTTTT. Its protein product is CSARPGSPDTGELFF.

This rearrangement joins TRBV3-1 to TRBJ2-3; possibly TRBD2 for D (6 bases). The CDR3 consists of 14 residues. Deletions cut 5 bases from V and 4 bases from J, with 13 bases between. The germline CDR1 and CDR2 sequences are LGHDT and YNNKEL (reference sequence). CDR3 bases: TGTGCCAGCAGCGCCCGCTGGGAGGCAGATACGCAGTATTTT. It is translated as CASSARWEADTQYF.

The rearrangement joins TRBV5-6 to TRBJ1-5; D is uncertain. V was trimmed by 1 base and J by 4 bases, leaving 3 bases between them. There are 12 residues in the CDR3. The germline V gene has CDR1 SGHDT and CDR2 YYEEEE. CDR3 in amino acids: CASSLRNQPQHF. CDR3 DNA sequence: TGTGCCAGCAGCTTGAGGAATCAGCCCCAGCATTTT. The whole variable domain, filled in from reference TRBV5-6 and TRBJ1-5, reads DAGVTQSPTHLIKTRGQQVTLRCSPKSGHDTVSWYQQALGQGPQFIFQYYEEEERQRGNFPDRFSGHQFPNYSSELNVNALLLGDSALYLCASSLRNQPQHFGDGTRLSIL.

This clonotype occurred a few times. This rearrangement joins TRBV4-3 to TRBJ1-4; D gene uncertain. From germline, CDR1 is LGHNA and CDR2 YSLEER. Trimming stripped 3 bases from V and 8 bases from J, with 19 bases between. The CDR3 is 16 residues long. This chain's CDR3 is CASSHAPGRGEEKLFF. The CDR3 DNA follows: TGCGCCAGCAGCCATGCGCCGGGCCGCGGGGAGGAAAAACTGTTTTTT.

This clonotype was seen a handful of times. Here the CDR3 reads CSVDPTEEQFF. In nucleotides, the CDR3 is TGCAGCGTTGACCCTACAGAGGAGCAGTTCTTC. The gene calls are TRBV29-1 and TRBJ2-1; the D is unclear. CDR1 is SQVTM, CDR2 ANQGSEA, per germline. Trimming removed 3 bases from V and 10 bases from J, with 10 bases in between. This CDR3 has 11 amino acids.

This clonotype was detected only a few times. J is TRBJ2-3 and V is TRBV20-1; 14 nucleotides line up with TRBD2. Unmatched junction bases numbered 4, after V lost 4 bases and J lost 4 bases. This CDR3 contains 15 residues. Germline V CDR1 and CDR2: DFQATT, SNEGSKA (reference sequence). DNA for the CDR3: TGCAGTGCTACCAGGACTAGCGGGAGGTCAGATACGCAGTATTTT. The encoded protein is CSATRTSGRSDTQYF.

This clonotype was recorded a few times. The CDR3 reads CASSLDGVGGELFF. DNA of the CDR3: TGTGCCAGCAGCTTAGACGGCGTTGGCGGGGAGCTGTTTTTT. V gene TRBV11-3 combines with J gene TRBJ2-2; D is undetermined. The CDR3 has 14 residues. The V and J ends lost 0 bases and 7 bases respectively, with 9 bases between them. Looked up from germline, CDR1 is SGHNT and CDR2 is YENEEA.

The chain couples TRBV9 to TRBJ1-2; no clear D. The CDR3 length is 15 residues. Germline V gene data show CDR1 as SGDLS and CDR2 as YYNGEE. V lost 3 bases and J lost 2, with 14 bases in between. CDR3: CASSGSASQNYGYTF. CDR3 DNA sequence: TGTGCCAGCAGCGGATCAGCTAGCCAGAACTATGGCTACACCTTC.

The chain carries TRBV28 and TRBJ1-1; 9 bases line up with TRBD1. The CDR3 has 13 amino acids. V lost 9 bases and J lost 5; bases outside the gene matches: 7. Germline-derived CDR1 and CDR2 are MDHEN and SYDVKM. CDR3 nucleotides: TGTGCCAGTGGGACAGGGCGAGGGACTGAAGCTTTCTTT. Its translation: CASGTGRGTEAFF.

This clonotype was seen more than once but under ten times. V and J are TRBV27 and TRBJ2-7, with TRBD1 as a possible D gene (6 bases). Trimming removed 3 bases at V and 1 base at J, with 16 bases between. The germline V gene has CDR1 MNHEY and CDR2 SMNVEV (reference sequence). The CDR3 totals 16 residues. The CDR3 loop is CASSLGVTGFSYEQYF. The CDR3 DNA reads as TGTGCCAGCAGTTTGGGAGTGACAGGTTTTTCCTACGAGCAGTACTTC.

There are many counts of this clonotype. The chain carries TRBV4-1 and TRBJ1-2, with D possibly TRBD1 on 6 matching bases. The V gene's germline CDR1 is MGHRA and CDR2 YSYEKL. The CDR3 covers 15 residues. The V end lost 3 bases, the J end lost 7 bases, and 18 bases lay between the germline ends. CDR3 DNA: TGCGCCAGCAGCCACCAAGAGGGGGTGAATTTTGGCTACACCTTC. Translation gives CASSHQEGVNFGYTF.

This clonotype came up a few times. The rearrangement links TRBV27 to TRBJ2-5; 9 bases align to TRBD1. The junction had 5 bases not matched to a gene; V was cut back by 5 bases and J by 4 bases. CDR3 size: 14 residues. Germline CDR1 and CDR2: MNHEY and SMNVEV (reference sequence). This CDR3 is CASSKTGGGETQYF. CDR3 coding DNA: TGTGCCAGCAGTAAGACAGGGGGTGGAGAGACCCAGTACTTC.

CDR3 in amino acids: CASSQKGISTDTQYF. The CDR3 DNA follows: TGCGCCAGCAGCCAAAAGGGGATTAGCACAGATACGCAGTATTTT. The rearrangement joins TRBV4-3 to TRBJ2-3, with a tentative D call TRBD1 (5 bases). The V end was cut by 2 bases, the J end by 0 bases, with 9 bases between. Germline V gives CDR1 LGHNA, CDR2 YSLEER. The CDR3 totals 15 residues.

The chain recombines TRBV29-1 with TRBJ1-1; D gene uncertain. V was pared by 1 base and J by 3 bases, with 15 bases between. The CDR3 totals 15 residues. Looked up from germline, CDR1 is SQVTM and CDR2 is ANQGSEA. CDR3 DNA sequence: TGCAGCGTTGAAGGTTTTAGGACTGGATACACTGAAGCTTTCTTT. This translates into CSVEGFRTGYTEAFF.

This clonotype came up many times. The J gene is TRBJ2-3, the V gene TRBV5-1; D gene uncertain. The germline CDR1 and CDR2 sequences are SGHRS and YFSETQ. CDR3 length: 13 amino acids. V gave up 2 bases and J gave up 4 bases, with 8 bases separating them. Here the CDR3 reads CASSFTGADTQYF. In DNA, the CDR3 is TGCGCCAGCAGCTTTACCGGAGCAGATACGCAGTATTTT. The full variable domain, with the rest looked up from reference TRBV5-1 and TRBJ2-3, is KAGVTQTPRYLIKTRGQQVTLSCSPISGHRSVSWYQQTPGQGLQFLFEYFSETQRNKGNFPGRFSGRQFSNSRSEMNVSTLELGDSALYLCASSFTGADTQYFGPGTRLTVL.

This clonotype was seen at least ten times. This CDR3 is CASSLGQGNEKLFF. In DNA, the CDR3 is TGTGCCAGCAGCTTAGGACAGGGGAATGAAAAACTGTTTTTT. The V gene is TRBV7-9, the J gene TRBJ1-4, with 8 nucleotides matching TRBD1. This CDR3 has 14 amino acids. The V gene end was trimmed by 1 base and the J gene end by 5 bases; junction bases not matched to a gene: 0. Per germline, CDR1 SEHNR and CDR2 FQNEAQ (reference sequence).